This T cell receptor (beta chain) stems from a study of T cell repertoires in cytomegalovirus infection. One entry per CDR3 protein results from TCRdb running MiXCR on the reads. Of 350,000 to 500,000 distinct CDR3 sequences listed, around 32% were seen once; the top ten hold approximately 15%. Sequenced: PBMCs. The origin of this receptor is a human donor in good health (CMV status not recorded). Some clones in this sample may be carry-over from other donors' samples.

CDR3 sequence (DNA): TGTGCCAGCAGAGGCGGGCAGGCGGCAGGAAACACCATATATTTT. Its protein product is CASRGGQAAGNTIYF. The chain couples TRBV2 to TRBJ1-3; no reliable D call. The CDR3 covers 15 residues. V was clipped by 6 bases and J by 4 bases, with 16 bases between them. The germline V gene encodes CDR1 SNHLY and CDR2 FYNNEI.